These 5 T cell receptor beta chains share one sample of origin, sequenced in a study of T cell responses to AZD1222 COVID-19 vaccine. The table came from immunoSEQ multiplex PCR; TCRdb's copy has only in-frame clones and leaves some out. The table includes 200,000 to 250,000 clones, roughly 94% detected once. The sample here was peripheral blood, taken 28 days after the second dose of the MenACWY control vaccine. These receptors all come from an adult who received the MenACWY meningococcal vaccine as a control.

The rearrangement joins TRBV28 to TRBJ2-3; D is possibly TRBD2 (6 bases). V lost 9 bases to trimming and J lost 0 bases, with 16 bases between them. The germline V gene encodes CDR1 MDHEN and CDR2 SYDVKM. There are 15 residues in the CDR3. Written as DNA, the CDR3 is TGTGCCAGTAGATTTGGGGCGGGAAGCACAGATACGCAGTATTTT. It codes for CASRFGAGSTDTQYF.

The CDR3 DNA is TGTGCCATCAGGCCGGGACAGGGTAATGAAAAACTGTTTTTT. Residues: CAIRPGQGNEKLFF. The V call is TRBV10-3, the J call TRBJ1-4, with 9 nucleotides matching TRBD1. This CDR3 comprises 14 residues. J lost 4 bases, V lost 6 bases, and 3 bases had no gene match. Germline values: CDR1 ENHRY, CDR2 SYGVKD.

The rearrangement joins TRBV30 to TRBJ1-3, with a tentative D call TRBD1 (5 bases). The V gene's germline CDR1 is GTSNPN and CDR2 SVGIG (reference sequence). V lost 3 bases, J lost 2 bases, and 8 bases lay in between. This CDR3 spans 13 amino acids. CDR3 in DNA: TGTGCCTGGAGAGCGGGACCTGGAAACACCATATATTTT. Protein sequence: CAWRAGPGNTIYF.

The rearrangement uses TRBV12-3 or TRBV12-4 and TRBJ2-1; D is unresolved. This CDR3 comprises 13 residues. V dropped 2 bases and J dropped 6 bases, with 8 bases sitting between them. The DNA for the CDR3 is TGTGCCAGCAGTTTAACGCCTAGCAATGAGCAGTTCTTC. This gives the protein CASSLTPSNEQFF.

V and J are TRBV7-9 and TRBJ2-7, with TRBD1 identical over 7 bases. The CDR3 runs to 13 residues. CDR1 SEHNR and CDR2 FQNEAQ come from the germline V gene (reference sequence). With V trimmed by 4 bases and J by 5 bases, 5 bases remained unmatched. CDR3 sequence (DNA): TGTGCCAGCAGCTCCTGGACAGGAAACGAGCAGTACTTC. Translating it yields CASSSWTGNEQYF.